The rows below give T cell receptor beta chains drawn from one sample of a study of Ad26.COV2.S vaccination and SARS-CoV-2 variants. Only in-frame clones appear in the TCRdb table, and some are missing; sequencing was by immunoSEQ multiplex PCR. This table holds about 400,000 clones, about nine tenths found once. The material sequenced was peripheral blood, taken in a trial of Ad26.COV2.S vaccine versus placebo. All receptors derive from a person between 18 and 65 years old who received the Ad26.COV2.S COVID-19 vaccine or a placebo. Both conserved end residues are part of each CDR3. The order of the fields is J gene, V gene, CDR3 protein.

TRBJ1-2 TRBV19 CASSLGHGYTF
TRBJ1-2 TRBV6-5 CASRSPREGNYGYTF
TRBJ2-1 TRBV11-1 CASSFELAGGKEQFF
TRBJ2-2 TRBV5-4 CASRPMDRGMGNTGELFF
TRBJ2-7 TRBV7-8 CASSLGQGLGEQYF
TRBJ2-7 TRBV7-9 CASSLDYEQYF
TRBJ2-5 TRBV7-9 CASSAGLAGETQYF
TRBJ2-7 TRBV5-1 CASSSGLLEVSYEQYF
TRBJ2-3 TRBV5-1 CASNAGGRTDTQYF
TRBJ2-1 TRBV4-2 CASSQDGRAGEQFF
TRBJ2-2 TRBV27 CASSFQQANTGELFF
TRBJ2-6 TRBV6-2/TRBV6-3 CASSLQVEGANVLTF
TRBJ1-2 TRBV5-1 CASSLDQTLYGYTF
TRBJ2-1 TRBV28 CASSRQGIYNEQFF
TRBJ1-6 TRBV6-5 CASSRTVGNSPLHF
TRBJ2-1 TRBV7-3 CASSFDNLEPGYNEQFF
TRBJ1-2 TRBV6-6 CASSQPGMDYYGYTF
TRBJ2-1 TRBV10-1 CASSEASLAGGPGEQFF
TRBJ2-7 TRBV5-1 CASSPGQSYEQYF
TRBJ2-7 TRBV4-1 CASSQDMDEQYF
TRBJ2-2 TRBV9 CASSVGGQVNTGELFF
TRBJ1-4 TRBV3-1/TRBV3-2 CASTTVGPNEKLFF
TRBJ2-7 TRBV19 CARSPPRRGPDEQYF
TRBJ2-5 TRBV2 CASSEAGTVRQETQYF
TRBJ2-5 TRBV25-1 CASIPDRENQETQYF
TRBJ1-1 TRBV7-2 CASSLPRGKGLTFF
TRBJ2-1 TRBV29-1 CSHTQEDEQFF
TRBJ2-7 TRBV27 CASSFRDRISYEQYF
TRBJ1-1 TRBV15 CATSKDRDVEAFF
TRBJ2-2 TRBV5-1 CASSLSSGTSGRADTGELFF
TRBJ1-2 TRBV5-1 CASSKEWNYGYTF
TRBJ2-2 TRBV28 CASSLGGSDTGELFF